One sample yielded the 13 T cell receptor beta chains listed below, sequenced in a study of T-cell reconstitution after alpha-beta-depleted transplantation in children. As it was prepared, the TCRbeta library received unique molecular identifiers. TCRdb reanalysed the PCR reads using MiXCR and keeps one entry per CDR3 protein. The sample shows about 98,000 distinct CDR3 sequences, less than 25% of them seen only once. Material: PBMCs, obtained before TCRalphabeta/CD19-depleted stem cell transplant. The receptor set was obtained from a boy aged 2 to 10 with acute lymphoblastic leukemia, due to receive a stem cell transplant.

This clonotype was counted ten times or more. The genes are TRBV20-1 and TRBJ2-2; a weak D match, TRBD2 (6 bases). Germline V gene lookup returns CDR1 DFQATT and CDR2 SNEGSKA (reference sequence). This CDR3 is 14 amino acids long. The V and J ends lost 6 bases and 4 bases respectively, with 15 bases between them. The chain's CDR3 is CSAASGGATGELFF. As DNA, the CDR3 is TGCAGTGCCGCAAGCGGAGGGGCCACCGGGGAGCTGTTTTTT.

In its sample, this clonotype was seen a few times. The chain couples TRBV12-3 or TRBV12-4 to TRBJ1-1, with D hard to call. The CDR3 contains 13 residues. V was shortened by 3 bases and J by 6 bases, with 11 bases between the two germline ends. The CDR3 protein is CASSFSAGAEAFF. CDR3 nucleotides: TGTGCCAGCAGTTTTTCCGCAGGCGCTGAAGCTTTCTTT.

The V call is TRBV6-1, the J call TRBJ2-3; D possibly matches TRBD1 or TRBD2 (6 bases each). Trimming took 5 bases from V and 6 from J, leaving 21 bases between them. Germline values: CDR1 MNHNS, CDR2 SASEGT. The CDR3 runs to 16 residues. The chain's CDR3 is CASSRDAGGPIDTQYF. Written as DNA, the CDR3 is TGTGCCAGCAGTAGGGATGCTGGGGGGCCGATTGATACGCAGTATTTT.

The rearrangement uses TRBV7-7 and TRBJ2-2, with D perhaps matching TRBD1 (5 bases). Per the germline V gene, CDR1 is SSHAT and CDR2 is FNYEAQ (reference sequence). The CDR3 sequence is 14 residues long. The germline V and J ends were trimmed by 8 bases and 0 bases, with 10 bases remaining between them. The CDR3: CASATDTNTGELFF. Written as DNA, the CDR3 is TGTGCCAGCGCAACGGACACGAACACCGGGGAGCTGTTTTTT.

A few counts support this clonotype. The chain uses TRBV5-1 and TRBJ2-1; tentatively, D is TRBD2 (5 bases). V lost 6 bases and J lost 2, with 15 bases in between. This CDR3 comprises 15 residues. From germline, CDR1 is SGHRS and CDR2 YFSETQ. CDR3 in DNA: TGCGCCAGCAACGAAGCGAGCGGTGCCTACAATGAGCAGTTCTTC. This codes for CASNEASGAYNEQFF.

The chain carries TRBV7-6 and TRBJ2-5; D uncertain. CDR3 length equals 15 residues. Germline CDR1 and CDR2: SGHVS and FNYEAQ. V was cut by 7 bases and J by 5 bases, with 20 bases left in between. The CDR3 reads CASTPPAQAGETQYF. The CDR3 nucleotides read TGTGCCAGCACCCCCCCAGCGCAGGCTGGGGAGACCCAGTACTTC.

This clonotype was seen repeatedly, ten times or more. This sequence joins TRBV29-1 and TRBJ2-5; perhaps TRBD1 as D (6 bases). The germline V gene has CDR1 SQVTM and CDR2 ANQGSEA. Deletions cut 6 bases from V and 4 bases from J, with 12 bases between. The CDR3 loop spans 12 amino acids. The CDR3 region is CSVWGPIETQYF. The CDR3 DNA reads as TGCAGCGTCTGGGGGCCCATAGAGACCCAGTACTTC.

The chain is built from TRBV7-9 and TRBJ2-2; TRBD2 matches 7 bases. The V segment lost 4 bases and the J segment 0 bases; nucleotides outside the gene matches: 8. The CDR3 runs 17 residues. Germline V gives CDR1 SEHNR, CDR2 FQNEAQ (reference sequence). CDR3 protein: CASSSASGGANTGELFF. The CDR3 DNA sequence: TGTGCCAGCAGCTCAGCTAGCGGAGGGGCGAACACCGGGGAGCTGTTTTTT.

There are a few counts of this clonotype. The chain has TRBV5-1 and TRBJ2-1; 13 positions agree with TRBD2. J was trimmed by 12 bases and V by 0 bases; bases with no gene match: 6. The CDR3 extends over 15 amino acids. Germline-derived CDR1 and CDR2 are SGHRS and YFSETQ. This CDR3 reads CASSLELAGGPRQFF. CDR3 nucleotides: TGCGCCAGCAGCTTGGAACTAGCGGGAGGGCCCCGGCAGTTCTTC.

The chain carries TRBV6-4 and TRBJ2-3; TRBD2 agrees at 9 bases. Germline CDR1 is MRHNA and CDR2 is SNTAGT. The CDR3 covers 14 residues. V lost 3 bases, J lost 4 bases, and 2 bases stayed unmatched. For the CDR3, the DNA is TGTGCCAGCAGTGATAGCGGGGGTCCAGATACGCAGTATTTT. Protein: CASSDSGGPDTQYF.

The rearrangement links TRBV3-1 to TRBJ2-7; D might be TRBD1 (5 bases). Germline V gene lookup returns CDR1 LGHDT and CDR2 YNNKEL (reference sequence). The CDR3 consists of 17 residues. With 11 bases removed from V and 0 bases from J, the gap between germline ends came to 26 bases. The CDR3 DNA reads TGTGCCTCCTGCCAAGAAATGGGGCCCCTGAGCTCCTACGAGCAGTACTTC. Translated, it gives CASCQEMGPLSSYEQYF.

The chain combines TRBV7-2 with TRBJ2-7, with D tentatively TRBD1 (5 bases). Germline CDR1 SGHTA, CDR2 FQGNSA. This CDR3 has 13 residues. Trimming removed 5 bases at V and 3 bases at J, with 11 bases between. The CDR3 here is CASSLRQSYEQYF. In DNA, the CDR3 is TGTGCCAGCAGCCTGAGACAGAGCTACGAGCAGTACTTC.

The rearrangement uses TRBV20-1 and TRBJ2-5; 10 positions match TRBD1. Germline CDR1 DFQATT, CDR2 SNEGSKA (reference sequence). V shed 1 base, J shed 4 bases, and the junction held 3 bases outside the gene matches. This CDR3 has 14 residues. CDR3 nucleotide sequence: TGCAGTGCTAGAGCCCGGACAGGGGGAGAGACCCAGTACTTC. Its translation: CSARARTGGETQYF.